The clone carrying this T cell receptor beta chain was found a few times. Its matching antigen is unknown. The record originates from a study of cytomegalovirus exposure and HLA in healthy donors. Study-wide findings and caveats: In an earlier analysis, about 87% or about 30%: the productive usage of most TCR beta V segments. By HLA locus, TCR association rates varied in a later analysis, with DRB1 showing the most and HLA-C the fewest.

The CDR3 length is 15 residues. Germline V gene lookup returns CDR1 KGHSH and CDR2 LQKENI. The ends lost 8 bases at V and 3 bases at J; junction bases unmatched: 10. A multiplex PCR was run with 60 Vbeta primers and 13 Jbeta primers. Here immunoSEQ multiplex PCR was the method, and the copy in TCRdb shows in-frame clones only, minus some. The sample holds 120,000 or so clones, roughly 76% seen once. The sample comprised PBMCs. The receptor comes from a woman aged 50 to 60 in good health and CMV-seronegative. The chain employs TRBV18 and TRBJ2-3; TRBD2 matches at 8 bases. CDR3 protein: CASHPTGLVTDTQYF. DNA of the CDR3: TGTGCCAGCCATCCGACGGGACTAGTAACAGATACGCAGTATTTT.